These 2 T cell receptor beta chains originate from one sample sequenced in a study of CD8+ T cells in alopecia areata. Sequencing relied on a cDNA template that was reverse transcribed from extracted RNA. Generated by immunoSEQ multiplex PCR, the TCRdb table keeps only in-frame clones and is missing some. Here the sample spans under 250,000 clones, about 60% being singletons. Here the sequenced sample was CD4+ T cells sorted from blood, taken at week 0. These receptors all come from a human donor with alopecia areata.

This clone was detected once. The chain has TRBV6-5 and TRBJ1-2; 7 nucleotides agree with TRBD1. This CDR3 spans 15 amino acids. The germline V gene encodes CDR1 MNHEY and CDR2 SVGAGI. V lost 7 bases and J lost 3; bases outside the gene matches: 11. CDR3 bases: TGTGCCAGCAAGGGAGGGGGCAGTATCGACTATGGCTACACCTTC. The encoded protein is CASKGGGSIDYGYTF.

The sample holds one count of this clone. This rearrangement joins TRBV30 to TRBJ1-2; D possibly corresponds to TRBD1 (6 bases). This CDR3 comprises 15 residues. V was trimmed by 5 bases and J by 1 base, leaving 17 bases between them. Germline V gives CDR1 GTSNPN, CDR2 SVGIG (reference sequence). CDR3 in DNA: TGTGCCTGGGAACCTCGGGACACCCTTAACTATGGCTACACCTTC. This translates into CAWEPRDTLNYGYTF.